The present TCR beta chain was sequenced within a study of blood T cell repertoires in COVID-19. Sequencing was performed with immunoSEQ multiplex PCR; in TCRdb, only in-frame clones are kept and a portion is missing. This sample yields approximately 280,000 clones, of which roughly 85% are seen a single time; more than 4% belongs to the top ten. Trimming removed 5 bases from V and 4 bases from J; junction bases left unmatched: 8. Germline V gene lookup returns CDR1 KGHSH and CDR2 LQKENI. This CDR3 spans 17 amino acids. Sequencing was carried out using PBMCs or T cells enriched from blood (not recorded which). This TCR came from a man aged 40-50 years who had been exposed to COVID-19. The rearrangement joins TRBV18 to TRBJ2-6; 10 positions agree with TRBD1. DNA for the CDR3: TGTGCCAGCTCATCGACAGGGGGCGCCGCCGGGGCCAACGTCCTGACTTTC. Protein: CASSSTGGAAGANVLTF. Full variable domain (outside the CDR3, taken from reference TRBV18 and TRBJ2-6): NAGVMQNPRHLVRRRGQEARLRCSPMKGHSHVYWYRQLPEEGLKFMVYLQKENIIDESGMPKERFSAEFPKEGPSILRIQQVVRGDSAAYFCASSSTGGAAGANVLTFGAGSRLTVL.